This TCR beta chain was recovered during a study of blood T cells in healthy people across ages. Whole-study results and caveats: Whereas aged donors had fewer naive CD4+ cells, long-lived donors had more of them and higher diversity. Roughly linear declines in TCR beta diversity per million T cells occurred with age.

The draw of peripheral blood yielded about 9.4 milliliters from each donor. The total RNA that was extracted per sample amounted to at least 5 micrograms. The use of a sample-barcoded 5' primer and a J-beta primer mix characterized a second PCR of about 6 to 12 cycles. TCRdb reprocessed the 5' RACE reads via MiXCR and lists one record per CDR3 protein. The table has roughly 2 million distinct CDR3 sequences, around 50% seen once; the top ten hold approximately 2.1%. V shed 6 bases and J shed 0 bases, with 12 bases lying between them. The germline V gene encodes CDR1 MNHEY and CDR2 SMNVEV (reference sequence). The CDR3 is made up of 14 amino acids. A word on this clonotype: The antigen is unknown.

The V and J genes are TRBV27 and TRBJ2-7; the D gene is possibly TRBD1 (6 bases). This TCR came from a woman aged 35 to 49 in good health. The source material was blood. The chain's CDR3 is CASRDSPPSYEQYF. CDR3 nucleotide sequence: TGTGCCAGCAGGGACAGCCCCCCCTCCTACGAGCAGTACTTC.